The clone carrying this TCR beta chain was counted ten times or more. No antigen is known for it. The CDR3 is 14 amino acids. Germline CDR1 LGHDT, CDR2 YNNKEL (reference sequence). V lost 8 bases, J lost 3 bases, and 17 bases lay in between. TCRdb re-derived calls from the 5' RACE reads in MiXCR, one entry per CDR3 protein. The sample shows about 130,000 distinct CDR3 sequences, 9.3% of them seen only once. The data were obtained in a study of CD8 T cells in ankylosing spondylitis. Whole-study findings and limits: Blood of patients with ankylosing spondylitis appeared to be characterized by a TCR beta motif of eight highly homologous variants.

This clonotype was obtained from a male donor with ankylosing spondylitis or in good health (not recorded which). The J gene is TRBJ2-7, the V gene TRBV3-1, with D perhaps TRBD1 (5 bases). Sequencing used blood, either unsorted or a sorted T cell fraction (not recorded which). The DNA for the CDR3 is TGTGCCAGCCAAGAAACTCAGGGATACTACGAGCAGTACTTC. This sequence encodes CASQETQGYYEQYF.